This T cell receptor (beta chain) was found in a study of blood T cell repertoires in COVID-19. Study in general: From the United States, Italy and Spain came samples of acute and convalescent COVID-19. The cDNA or gDNA used as material had been derived from T cells, B-cell-depleted T cells, or PBMCs.

Germline CDR1 reads LGHNA; CDR2 reads YNFKEQ. The CDR3 has 16 residues. Trimming removed 0 bases from V and 2 bases from J, with 13 bases in between. Methods used by the authors: Nucleated cell number was recorded as an estimate derived from reference gene primer amplification. Repertoires were generated with immunoSEQ multiplex PCR, while TCRdb's copy carries only in-frame clones and drops some. V, J and clone size reflect that table, while D and trimming were determined from the DNA. This table has roughly 57,000 clones, roughly 80% appearing once. Sequenced: peripheral blood. The chain uses TRBV4-2 and TRBJ2-5; D perhaps matches TRBD2 (6 bases). This sequence originates from a woman aged 70 to 79 with acute or convalescent COVID-19. The CDR3 nucleotides are TGTGCCAGCAGCCAAGAGTCAGGACTAACTCAAGAGACCCAGTACTTC. Its translation is CASSQESGLTQETQYF.